Below, 24 T cell receptor beta chains from the same sample are listed, as sequenced in a study of blood T cell repertoires in COVID-19. Assay: immunoSEQ multiplex PCR; the TCRdb copy retains only in-frame clones and omits some. The data show more than 95,000 clones, about nine tenths seen once. Sequenced sample: peripheral blood. These receptors were taken from a man aged 45 to 65 with acute or convalescent COVID-19.

The CDR3 reads CASQSGRGSEKLFF. CDR3 in DNA: TGTGCCAGCCAGTCGGGGAGAGGTAGTGAAAAACTGTTTTTT. V usage is TRBV2 and J usage is TRBJ1-4; D unresolved. Trimming cost V 8 bases and J 7 bases, with 17 bases left between them. Germline loops: CDR1 SNHLY, CDR2 FYNNEI. The CDR3 has 14 residues.

The gene calls are TRBV6-1 and TRBJ2-7; the match to TRBD2 covers 7 bases. Germline assignment: CDR1 MNHNS and CDR2 SASEGT. Trimming cost V 3 bases and J 7 bases; bases outside gene matches: 0. The CDR3 runs 11 residues. The CDR3 bases are TGTGCCAGCAGTGAGCGGGGGGAGCAGTACTTC. Its protein product is CASSERGEQYF.

V usage is TRBV4-2 and J usage is TRBJ2-4, with 11 positions matching TRBD2. J lost 2 bases, V lost 1 base, and 7 bases had no gene match. The CDR3 runs to 18 residues. From germline, CDR1 is LGHNA and CDR2 YNFKEQ. The CDR3 loop reads CASSQVTLAGGPKNIQYF. The DNA for the CDR3 is TGTGCCAGCAGCCAAGTAACCCTAGCGGGAGGACCCAAAAACATTCAGTACTTC.

This chain links TRBV5-1 with TRBJ2-2, with 9 bases fitting TRBD2. Germline values: CDR1 SGHRS, CDR2 YFSETQ. This CDR3 is built from 17 residues. With V trimmed by 5 bases and J by 0 bases, 8 bases remained unmatched. For the CDR3, the DNA is TGCGCCAGCAGTCCCCTAGCGGGAACCCCGAACACCGGGGAGCTGTTTTTT. Translating it yields CASSPLAGTPNTGELFF.

The chain employs TRBV27 and TRBJ1-4; 10 positions match TRBD1. V shed 6 bases and J 7 bases; nucleotides not matched to a gene: 14. Germline V gene sequence: CDR1 MNHEY, CDR2 SMNVEV (reference sequence). There are 17 residues in the CDR3. Written as DNA, the CDR3 is TGTGCCAGCAGACCCGGGACAGGGGCCCGGGGGAGTGAAAAACTGTTTTTT. Protein: CASRPGTGARGSEKLFF. The full variable domain, in which reference TRBV27 and TRBJ1-4 provide the parts outside the CDR3, is EAQVTQNPRYLITVTGKKLTVTCSQNMNHEYMSWYRQDPGLGLRQIYYSMNVEVTDKGDVPEGYKVSRKEKRNFPLILESPSPNQTSLYFCASRPGTGARGSEKLFFGSGTQLSVL.

As regards this clone: This sample includes further DNA sequences coding for the same CDR3. V and J are TRBV3-1 (or the pseudogene TRBV3-2) and TRBJ2-5, with 10 positions matching TRBD1. Trimming cost V 3 bases and J 5 bases; bases outside gene matches: 3. Germline V gives CDR1 LGHDT, CDR2 YNNKEL (reference sequence). The CDR3 has 14 residues. The CDR3 here is CASSQPGQGETQYF. CDR3 DNA: TGTGCCAGCAGCCAGCCGGGACAGGGGGAGACCCAGTACTTC.

The gene calls are TRBV15 and TRBJ2-5; a weak D match, TRBD1 (6 bases). V was pared by 6 bases and J by 2 bases, with 10 bases between. Germline loops: CDR1 LNHNV, CDR2 YYDKDF (reference sequence). This CDR3 has 13 amino acids. CDR3 protein: CATRVDRQETQYF. The CDR3 DNA reads TGTGCCACCAGAGTGGACAGACAAGAGACCCAGTACTTC.

The J gene is TRBJ2-1, the V gene TRBV24-1; the D gene is possibly TRBD1 (5 bases). The germline V gene encodes CDR1 KGHDR and CDR2 SFDVKD. The CDR3 loop spans 13 amino acids. Trimming stripped 9 bases from V and 3 bases from J, with 11 bases between. In DNA, the CDR3 is TGTGCCACCGGGCCGCAGGGCTACAATGAGCAGTTCTTC. As protein: CATGPQGYNEQFF.

This clone occurred a few times. This chain uses TRBV5-1 with TRBJ2-1; 9 positions agree with TRBD1. The J segment lost 8 bases and the V segment lost 4 bases, leaving 7 bases of the junction unmatched. CDR1 is SGHRS, CDR2 YFSETQ, per germline. The CDR3 runs to 14 residues. The CDR3 protein is CASSRRTGEDEQFF. DNA for the CDR3: TGCGCCAGCAGCCGGAGGACAGGGGAGGATGAGCAGTTCTTC. Looking up the rest from reference TRBV5-1 and TRBJ2-1 gives the full variable domain: KAGVTQTPRYLIKTRGQQVTLSCSPISGHRSVSWYQQTPGQGLQFLFEYFSETQRNKGNFPGRFSGRQFSNSRSEMNVSTLELGDSALYLCASSRRTGEDEQFFGPGTRLTVL.

The chain couples TRBV21-1 to TRBJ2-2; the table's D call of TRBD2 was not tested on the DNA. TRBV21-1 is classified as a pseudogene. The CDR3 spans 16 residues. As DNA, the CDR3 is TGTGCCAGCAGCTTTTTGGTAGCGAGAACCTATGGGGAGCTGTTTTTT. Encoded protein: CASSFLVARTYGELFF.

The chain combines TRBV19 with TRBJ2-3; 7 bases map to TRBD2. The V segment lost 3 bases and the J segment 2 bases; nucleotides outside the gene matches: 5. Germline V gene lookup returns CDR1 LNHDA and CDR2 SQIVND (reference sequence). This CDR3 comprises 15 residues. The CDR3 spells CASSMEGGPTDTQYF. In DNA form, the CDR3 reads TGTGCCAGTAGTATGGAGGGAGGGCCCACAGATACGCAGTATTTT.

This chain uses TRBV28 with TRBJ2-1, with 9 bases that match TRBD2. The CDR3 consists of 14 residues. Unmatched junction bases numbered 4, after V lost 6 bases and J lost 4 bases. Looked up from germline, CDR1 is MDHEN and CDR2 is SYDVKM. The CDR3 DNA reads as TGTGCCAGCAGGGGACTAGCCGTTTACAATGAGCAGTTCTTC. Protein product: CASRGLAVYNEQFF. Together with reference TRBV28 and TRBJ2-1, the CDR3 gives the full variable domain: DVKVTQSSRYLVKRTGEKVFLECVQDMDHENMFWYRQDPGLGLRLIYFSYDVKMKEKGDIPEGYSVSREKKERFSLILESASTNQTSMYLCASRGLAVYNEQFFGPGTRLTVL.

V usage is TRBV19 and J usage is TRBJ1-1; no clear D. There are 15 residues in the CDR3. Germline CDR1 LNHDA, CDR2 SQIVND (reference sequence). The V gene lost 2 bases and the J gene lost 1 base, with 11 bases spanning the gap. CDR3 sequence: CASSISGIPNTEAFF. In nucleotides, the CDR3 is TGTGCCAGTAGTATATCGGGAATTCCGAACACTGAAGCTTTCTTT.

CDR3 DNA sequence: TGCGCCAGCAGCCGCCAAGTGCGATCCTACAATGAGCAGTTCTTC. It is translated as CASSRQVRSYNEQFF. The chain recombines TRBV4-1 with TRBJ2-1; D uncertain. The V gene lost 4 bases and the J gene lost 1 base, with 11 bases spanning the gap. The germline V gene has CDR1 MGHRA and CDR2 YSYEKL. The CDR3 length is 15 residues.

The rearrangement links TRBV19 to TRBJ2-7, with TRBD2 as a possible D gene (5 bases). CDR3 length: 13 amino acids. V dropped 5 bases and J dropped 2 bases, with 10 bases sitting between them. Germline loops: CDR1 LNHDA, CDR2 SQIVND (reference sequence). In DNA, the CDR3 is TGTGCCAGTAGTCCCCGGGGAACCTACGAGCAGTACTTC. Translation gives CASSPRGTYEQYF.

This clone was detected once. This sequence joins TRBV28 and TRBJ1-2; no clear D. Germline CDR1 is MDHEN and CDR2 is SYDVKM. V shed 6 bases and J shed 8 bases, with 16 bases lying between them. This CDR3 has 13 residues. The CDR3 DNA sequence: TGTGCCAGCAGGATTGACCCTAAGCGCGGCTACACCTTC. It is translated as CASRIDPKRGYTF.

This chain connects TRBV7-9 to TRBJ1-4, with 9 bases lining up with TRBD1. J lost 7 bases, V lost 1 base, and 13 bases had no gene match. This CDR3 is built from 18 residues. The V gene's germline CDR1 is SEHNR and CDR2 FQNEAQ (reference sequence). The CDR3 region has the DNA TGTGCCAGCAGCTTAGGATATGACCGACAGGGGGTGGCTGAAAAACTGTTTTTT. It codes for CASSLGYDRQGVAEKLFF. Variable domain in full (rest from reference TRBV7-9 and TRBJ1-4): DTGVSQNPRHKITKRGQNVTFRCDPISEHNRLYWYRQTLGQGPEFLTYFQNEAQLEKSRLLSDRFSAERPKGSFSTLEIQRTEQGDSAMYLCASSLGYDRQGVAEKLFFGSGTQLSVL.

This chain uses TRBV20-1 with TRBJ2-1, with no clear D. Germline V gives CDR1 DFQATT, CDR2 SNEGSKA (reference sequence). The CDR3 loop spans 10 amino acids. CDR3 DNA sequence: TGCACTGTGGCCGACAATGAGCAGTTCTTC. This sequence encodes CTVADNEQFF.

The chain employs TRBV28 and TRBJ1-5; the match to TRBD1 covers 8 bases. This CDR3 is built from 15 residues. Per the germline V gene, CDR1 is MDHEN and CDR2 is SYDVKM. V was clipped by 5 bases and J by 4 bases; unmatched bases: 7. CDR3 DNA: TGTGCCAGCAGTCCCTGGACAGGGAATAATCAGCCCCAGCATTTT. It specifies CASSPWTGNNQPQHF.

The chain combines TRBV5-4 with TRBJ2-7, with TRBD2 matching 9 bases. In germline, CDR1 is SGHNT, CDR2 YYREEE (reference sequence). This CDR3 is 14 amino acids long. V lost 0 bases, J lost 4 bases, and 2 bases stayed unmatched. CDR3 in amino acids: CASSLGTSVYEQYF. CDR3 bases: TGTGCCAGCAGCTTGGGGACTAGCGTATACGAGCAGTACTTC. Together with reference TRBV5-4 and TRBJ2-7, the CDR3 gives the full variable domain: ETGVTQSPTHLIKTRGQQVTLRCSSQSGHNTVSWYQQALGQGPQFIFQYYREEENGRGNFPPRFSGLQFPNYSSELNVNALELDDSALYLCASSLGTSVYEQYFGPGTRLTVT.

The rearrangement links TRBV27 to TRBJ2-3; TRBD2 matches 10 bases. The V segment lost 6 bases and the J segment 7 bases; nucleotides outside the gene matches: 13. The CDR3 runs to 16 residues. The germline CDR1 and CDR2 sequences are MNHEY and SMNVEV (reference sequence). CDR3 region: CASSPFEREGPNTQYF. CDR3 in DNA: TGTGCCAGCAGCCCCTTCGAGCGGGAGGGCCCGAATACGCAGTATTTT.

The count of this clone is one. The J gene is TRBJ1-1, the V gene TRBV5-8; no clear D. Germline V gene lookup returns CDR1 SGHTS and CDR2 YDEGEE. The length of the CDR3 is 14 residues. Trimming stripped 0 bases from V and 5 bases from J, with 11 bases between. Written as DNA, the CDR3 is TGTGCCAGCAGCTTGGCCCTACCCCCGACTGAAGCTTTCTTT. It specifies CASSLALPPTEAFF.

The chain combines TRBV11-3 with TRBJ2-5; the match to TRBD2 covers 15 bases. From germline, CDR1 is SGHNT and CDR2 YENEEA. The CDR3 totals 18 residues. V trimming: 1 base; J trimming: 5 bases; junction bases outside the gene matches: 8. As DNA, the CDR3 is TGTGCCAGCAGCTTAGGTTGGACTAGCGGGAGGGCCTTGGAGACCCAGTACTTC. Protein: CASSLGWTSGRALETQYF.

The CDR3 bases are TGTGCCTGGAGTTGGTGGGGACTAGGGAACATTCAGTACTTC. Protein product: CAWSWWGLGNIQYF. The genes are TRBV30 and TRBJ2-4, with 8 positions matching TRBD2. Trimming removed 2 bases from V and 7 bases from J; junction bases left unmatched: 7. The CDR3 totals 14 residues. Germline V gene lookup returns CDR1 GTSNPN and CDR2 SVGIG (reference sequence).